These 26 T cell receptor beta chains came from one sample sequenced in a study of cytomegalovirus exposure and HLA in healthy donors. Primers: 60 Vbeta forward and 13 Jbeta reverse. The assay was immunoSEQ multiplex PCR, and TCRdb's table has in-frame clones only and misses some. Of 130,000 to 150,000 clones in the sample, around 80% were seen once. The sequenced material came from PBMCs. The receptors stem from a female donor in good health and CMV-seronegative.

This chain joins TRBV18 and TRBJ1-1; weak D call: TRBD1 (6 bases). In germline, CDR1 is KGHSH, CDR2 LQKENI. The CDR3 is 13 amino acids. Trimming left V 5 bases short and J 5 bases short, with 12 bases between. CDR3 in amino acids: CASSASQGTEAFF. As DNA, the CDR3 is TGTGCCAGCTCAGCTTCCCAGGGGACTGAAGCTTTCTTT.

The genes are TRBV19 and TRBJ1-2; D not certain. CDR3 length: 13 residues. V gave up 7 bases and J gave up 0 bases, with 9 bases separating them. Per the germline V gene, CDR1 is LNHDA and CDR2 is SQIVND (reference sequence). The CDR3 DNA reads TGTGCCAGTAAAAATCAGACTAACTATGGCTACACCTTC. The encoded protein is CASKNQTNYGYTF.

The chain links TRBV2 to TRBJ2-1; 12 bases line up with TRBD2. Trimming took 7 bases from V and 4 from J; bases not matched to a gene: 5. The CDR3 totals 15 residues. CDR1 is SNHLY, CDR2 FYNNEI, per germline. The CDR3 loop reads CASKELAGGYNEQFF. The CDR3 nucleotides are TGTGCCAGCAAGGAACTAGCGGGGGGATACAATGAGCAGTTCTTC.

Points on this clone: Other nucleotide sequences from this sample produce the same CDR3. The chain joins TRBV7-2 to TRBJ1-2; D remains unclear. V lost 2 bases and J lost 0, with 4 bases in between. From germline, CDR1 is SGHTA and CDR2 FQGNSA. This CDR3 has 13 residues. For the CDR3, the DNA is TGTGCCAGCAGCTTATCGGCTAACTATGGCTACACCTTC. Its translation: CASSLSANYGYTF. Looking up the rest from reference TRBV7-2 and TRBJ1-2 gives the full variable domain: GAGVSQSPSNKVTEKGKDVELRCDPISGHTALYWYRQSLGQGLEFLIYFQGNSAPDKSGLPSDRFSAERTGGSVSTLTIQRTQQEDSAVYLCASSLSANYGYTFGSGTRLTVV.

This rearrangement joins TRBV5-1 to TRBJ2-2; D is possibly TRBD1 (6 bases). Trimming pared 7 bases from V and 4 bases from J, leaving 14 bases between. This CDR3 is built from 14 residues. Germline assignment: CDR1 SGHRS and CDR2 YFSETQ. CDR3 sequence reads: CASSGTPFTGELFF. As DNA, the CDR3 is TGCGCCAGCTCCGGGACACCGTTCACCGGGGAGCTGTTTTTT.

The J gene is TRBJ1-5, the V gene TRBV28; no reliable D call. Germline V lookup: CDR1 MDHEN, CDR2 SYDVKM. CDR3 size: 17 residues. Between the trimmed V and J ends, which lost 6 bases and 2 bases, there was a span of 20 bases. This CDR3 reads CASRVGGVGLGNQPQHF. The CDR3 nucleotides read TGTGCCAGCAGGGTGGGAGGAGTTGGTTTGGGCAATCAGCCCCAGCATTTT.

For the CDR3, the DNA is TGTGCCAGCAGCCCGGGATCGGACACCGGGGAGCTGTTTTTT. It yields the protein CASSPGSDTGELFF. The chain recombines TRBV28 with TRBJ2-2; D perhaps matches TRBD2 (5 bases). V shed 6 bases and J shed 3 bases, with 11 bases lying between them. This CDR3 has 14 amino acids. Germline V gene data show CDR1 as MDHEN and CDR2 as SYDVKM.

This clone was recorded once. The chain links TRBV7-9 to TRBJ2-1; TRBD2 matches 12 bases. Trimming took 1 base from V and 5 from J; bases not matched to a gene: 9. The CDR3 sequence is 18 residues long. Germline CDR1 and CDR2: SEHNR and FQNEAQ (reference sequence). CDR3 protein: CASSLVRLAGGSNNEQFF. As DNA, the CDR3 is TGTGCCAGCAGCTTAGTCCGGCTAGCGGGGGGGAGTAACAATGAGCAGTTCTTC.

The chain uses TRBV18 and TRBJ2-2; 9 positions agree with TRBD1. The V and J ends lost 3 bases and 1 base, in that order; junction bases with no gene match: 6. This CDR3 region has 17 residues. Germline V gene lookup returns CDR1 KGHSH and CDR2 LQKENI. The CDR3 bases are TGTGCCAGCTCACCCGGGACAGGGTATGGGAACACCGGGGAGCTGTTTTTT. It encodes CASSPGTGYGNTGELFF.

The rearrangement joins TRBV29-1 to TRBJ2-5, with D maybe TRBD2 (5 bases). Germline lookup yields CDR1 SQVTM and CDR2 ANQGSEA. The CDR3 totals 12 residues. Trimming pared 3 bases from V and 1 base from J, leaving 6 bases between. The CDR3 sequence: CSVEGSQETQYF. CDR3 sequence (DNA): TGCAGCGTTGAGGGGAGCCAAGAGACCCAGTACTTC.

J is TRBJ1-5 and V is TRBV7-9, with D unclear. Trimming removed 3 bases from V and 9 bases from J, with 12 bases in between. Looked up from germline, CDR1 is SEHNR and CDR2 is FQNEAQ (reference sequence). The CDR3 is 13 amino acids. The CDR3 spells CASSFTERGPQHF. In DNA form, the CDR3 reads TGTGCCAGCAGCTTCACCGAACGGGGGCCCCAGCATTTT.

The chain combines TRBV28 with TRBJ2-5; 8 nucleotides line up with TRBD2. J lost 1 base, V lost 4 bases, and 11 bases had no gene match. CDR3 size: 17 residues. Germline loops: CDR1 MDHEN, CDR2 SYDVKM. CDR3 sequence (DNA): TGTGCCAGCAGTTCCTCCTGGATGCGGGGGGTCCAAGAGACCCAGTACTTC. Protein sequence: CASSSSWMRGVQETQYF.

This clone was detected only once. The CDR3: CASSPGLATDTQYF. CDR3 nucleotides: TGTGCCAGCAGCCCCGGACTAGCGACAGATACGCAGTATTTT. V gene TRBV5-4 combines with J gene TRBJ2-3; 9 bases are shared with TRBD2. This CDR3 is 14 amino acids long. Germline V gene lookup returns CDR1 SGHNT and CDR2 YYREEE (reference sequence). With 4 bases clipped from V and 3 bases from J, the junction kept 3 bases outside the gene matches. The full variable domain, its missing parts supplied by reference TRBV5-4 and TRBJ2-3, is ETGVTQSPTHLIKTRGQQVTLRCSSQSGHNTVSWYQQALGQGPQFIFQYYREEENGRGNFPPRFSGLQFPNYSSELNVNALELDDSALYLCASSPGLATDTQYFGPGTRLTVL.

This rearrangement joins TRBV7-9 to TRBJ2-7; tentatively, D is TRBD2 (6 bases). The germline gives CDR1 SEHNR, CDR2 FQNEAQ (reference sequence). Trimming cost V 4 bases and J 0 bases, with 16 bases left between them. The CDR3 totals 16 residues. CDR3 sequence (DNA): TGTGCCAGCAGCTCGAATGAGCGGGCCAGCTCCTACGAGCAGTACTTC. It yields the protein CASSSNERASSYEQYF.

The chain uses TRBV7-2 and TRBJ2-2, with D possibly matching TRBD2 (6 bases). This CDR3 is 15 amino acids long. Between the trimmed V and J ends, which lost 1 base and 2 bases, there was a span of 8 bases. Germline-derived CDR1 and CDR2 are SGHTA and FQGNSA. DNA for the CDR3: TGTGCCAGCAGCTTAGGCGGACTAAACACCGGGGAGCTGTTTTTT. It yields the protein CASSLGGLNTGELFF.

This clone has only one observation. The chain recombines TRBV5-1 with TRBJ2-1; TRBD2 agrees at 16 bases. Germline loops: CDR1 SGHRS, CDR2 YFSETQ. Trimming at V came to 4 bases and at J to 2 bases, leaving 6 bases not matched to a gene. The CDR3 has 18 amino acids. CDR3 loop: CASSLGTSGRVAYNEQFF. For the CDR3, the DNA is TGCGCCAGCAGCCTCGGGACTAGCGGGAGGGTAGCCTACAATGAGCAGTTCTTC.

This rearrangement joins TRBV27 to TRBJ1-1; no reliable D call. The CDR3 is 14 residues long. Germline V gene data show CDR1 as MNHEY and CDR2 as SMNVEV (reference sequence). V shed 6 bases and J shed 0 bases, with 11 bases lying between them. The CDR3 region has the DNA TGTGCCAGCAGAATGACATATTTGAACACTGAAGCTTTCTTT. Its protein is CASRMTYLNTEAFF.

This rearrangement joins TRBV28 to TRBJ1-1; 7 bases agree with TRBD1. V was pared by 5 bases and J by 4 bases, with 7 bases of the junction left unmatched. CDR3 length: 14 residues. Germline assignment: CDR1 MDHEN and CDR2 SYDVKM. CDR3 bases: TGTGCCAGCAGTGAGACAGGGTGGGTCACTGAAGCTTTCTTT. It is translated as CASSETGWVTEAFF.

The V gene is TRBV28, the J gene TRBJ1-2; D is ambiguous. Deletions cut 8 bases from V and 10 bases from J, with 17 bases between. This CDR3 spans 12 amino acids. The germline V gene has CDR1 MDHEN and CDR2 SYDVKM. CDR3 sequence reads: CASRTQPDVYTF. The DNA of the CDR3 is TGTGCCAGCCGCACACAGCCTGATGTCTACACCTTC.

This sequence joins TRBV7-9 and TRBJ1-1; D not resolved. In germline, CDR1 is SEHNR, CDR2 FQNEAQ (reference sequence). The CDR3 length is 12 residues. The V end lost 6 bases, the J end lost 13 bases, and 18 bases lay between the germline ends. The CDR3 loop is CASRRIPVADFF. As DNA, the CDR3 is TGTGCCAGCAGACGAATTCCGGTCGCTGATTTCTTT.

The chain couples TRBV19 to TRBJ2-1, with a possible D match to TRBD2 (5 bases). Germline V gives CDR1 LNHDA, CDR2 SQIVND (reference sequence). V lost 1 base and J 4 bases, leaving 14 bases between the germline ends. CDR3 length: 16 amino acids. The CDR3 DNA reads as TGTGCCAGTAGTATAGCACTAGTCCTACTTTACAATGAGCAGTTCTTC. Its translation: CASSIALVLLYNEQFF.

The CDR3 region is CAAHHGDRYRGSNQPQHF. The CDR3 DNA reads as TGTGCCGCGCACCACGGAGACAGATATAGAGGTAGCAATCAGCCCCAGCATTTT. The V call is TRBV28, the J call TRBJ1-5; the D gene is possibly TRBD1 (5 bases). The CDR3 has 18 amino acids. Germline V gene lookup returns CDR1 MDHEN and CDR2 SYDVKM. Trimming pared 11 bases from V and 0 bases from J, leaving 26 bases between.

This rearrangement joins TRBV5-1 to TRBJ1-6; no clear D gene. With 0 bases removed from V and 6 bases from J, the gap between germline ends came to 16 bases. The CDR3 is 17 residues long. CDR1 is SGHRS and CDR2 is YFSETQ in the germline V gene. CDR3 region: CASSLGPGGRGNSPLHF. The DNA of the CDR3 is TGCGCCAGCAGCTTGGGGCCGGGAGGTCGGGGTAATTCACCCCTCCACTTT.

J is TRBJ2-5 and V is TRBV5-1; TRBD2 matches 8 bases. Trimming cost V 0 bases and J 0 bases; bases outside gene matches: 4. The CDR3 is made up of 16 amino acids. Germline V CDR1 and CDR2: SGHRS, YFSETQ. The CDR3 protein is CASSLVVAGYQETQYF. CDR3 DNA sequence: TGCGCCAGCAGCTTGGTGGTAGCGGGGTACCAAGAGACCCAGTACTTC.

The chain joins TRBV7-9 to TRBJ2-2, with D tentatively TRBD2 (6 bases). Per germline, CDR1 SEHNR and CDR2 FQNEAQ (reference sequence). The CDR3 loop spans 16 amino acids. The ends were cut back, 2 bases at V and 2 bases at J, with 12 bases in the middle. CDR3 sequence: CASSLIPGTNTGELFF. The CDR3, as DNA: TGTGCCAGCAGCTTAATTCCAGGGACTAACACCGGGGAGCTGTTTTTT.

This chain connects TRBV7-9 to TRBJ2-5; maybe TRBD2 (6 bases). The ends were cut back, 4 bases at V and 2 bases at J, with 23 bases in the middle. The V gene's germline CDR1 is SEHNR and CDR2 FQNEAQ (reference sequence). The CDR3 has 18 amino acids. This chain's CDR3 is CASSSGTLSGVRQETQYF. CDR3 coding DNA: TGTGCCAGCAGCTCCGGGACCTTGTCGGGAGTAAGGCAAGAGACCCAGTACTTC.